One and the same sample provided the 8 T cell receptor beta chains below, sequenced in a study of blood T cell repertoires in COVID-19. Assay used: immunoSEQ multiplex PCR; TCRdb lists only in-frame clones, some missing. Among 200,000 to 250,000 clones listed, 70% to 90% were seen once. Sequencing was carried out using peripheral blood. Receptors originate from a woman aged 50 to 60 with active or convalescent COVID-19.

The chain carries TRBV6-5 and TRBJ2-3, with D possibly being TRBD2 (6 bases). This CDR3 contains 16 residues. Trimming left V 0 bases short and J 4 bases short, with 14 bases between. Germline-derived CDR1 and CDR2 are MNHEY and SVGAGI. CDR3 amino acids: CASSYSPGDGADTQYF. CDR3 bases: TGTGCCAGCAGTTACTCCCCGGGGGATGGGGCAGATACGCAGTATTTT.

The chain combines TRBV18 with TRBJ1-6, with 9 bases that match TRBD1. CDR1 KGHSH and CDR2 LQKENI come from the germline V gene. Germline trimming cut 6 bases from V and 11 bases from J; bases unmatched to any gene: 5. The CDR3 is 13 residues long. In DNA, the CDR3 is TGTGCCAGCTCGGGACAGGGTGATCCACCCCTCCACTTT. Its protein is CASSGQGDPPLHF.

The sample holds a few counts of this clone. CDR3 protein: CASSPRVGQNTEAFF. DNA for the CDR3: TGTGCCAGCTCACCTAGAGTCGGACAGAACACTGAAGCTTTCTTT. The gene calls are TRBV18 and TRBJ1-1; a possible D gene is TRBD1 (5 bases). This CDR3 contains 15 residues. Germline V gives CDR1 KGHSH, CDR2 LQKENI. V was pared by 3 bases and J by 1 base, with 12 bases between. Together with reference TRBV18 and TRBJ1-1, the CDR3 gives the full variable domain: NAGVMQNPRHLVRRRGQEARLRCSPMKGHSHVYWYRQLPEEGLKFMVYLQKENIIDESGMPKERFSAEFPKEGPSILRIQQVVRGDSAAYFCASSPRVGQNTEAFFGQGTRLTVV.

The genes are TRBV18 and TRBJ2-5; D is unclear. V lost 2 bases to trimming and J lost 2 bases, with 6 bases between them. Germline V lookup: CDR1 KGHSH, CDR2 LQKENI. CDR3 size: 13 residues. The chain's CDR3 is CASSPIPQETQYF. CDR3 nucleotide sequence: TGTGCCAGCTCACCAATTCCGCAAGAGACCCAGTACTTC. Variable domain in full (rest from reference TRBV18 and TRBJ2-5): NAGVMQNPRHLVRRRGQEARLRCSPMKGHSHVYWYRQLPEEGLKFMVYLQKENIIDESGMPKERFSAEFPKEGPSILRIQQVVRGDSAAYFCASSPIPQETQYFGPGTRLLVL.

The rearrangement uses TRBV6-5 and TRBJ1-6, with a tentative D call TRBD1 (5 bases). CDR3 length: 15 amino acids. The ends were cut back, 6 bases at V and 5 bases at J, with 14 bases in the middle. Looked up from germline, CDR1 is MNHEY and CDR2 is SVGAGI. Here the CDR3 DNA reads TGTGCCAGCAGGACTCAGGGCGACCATAATTCACCCCTCCACTTT. This encodes CASRTQGDHNSPLHF.

The chain carries TRBV4-2 and TRBJ1-2, with D perhaps matching TRBD1 (5 bases). This CDR3 is built from 14 residues. Per germline, CDR1 LGHNA and CDR2 YNFKEQ. V gave up 3 bases and J gave up 2 bases, with 10 bases separating them. CDR3 bases: TGTGCCAGCAGCCAGGCAGGGAAGAACTATGGCTACACCTTC. Its protein product is CASSQAGKNYGYTF.

This clone was found a few times. The chain couples TRBV19 to TRBJ2-1; D gene ambiguous. The V and J ends lost 1 base and 7 bases respectively, with 14 bases between them. The CDR3 has 15 residues. Germline CDR1 is LNHDA and CDR2 is SQIVND (reference sequence). As DNA, the CDR3 is TGTGCCAGTAGTATAGCTTCCAGGTCGGATAATGAGCAGTTCTTC. This sequence encodes CASSIASRSDNEQFF.

The rearrangement uses TRBV6-6 and TRBJ1-5; D is perhaps TRBD1 (5 bases). The CDR3 runs to 14 residues. The germline CDR1 and CDR2 sequences are MNHNY and SVGAGI (reference sequence). V gave up 0 bases and J gave up 7 bases, with 10 bases separating them. In DNA, the CDR3 is TGTGCCAGCAGTTACTCAGGGGTGGAGCAGCCCCAGCATTTT. This translates into CASSYSGVEQPQHF.